This T cell receptor beta chain was retrieved from a study of blood T cell repertoires in COVID-19. Across the whole study: Sites in the United States, Italy and Spain provided acute and convalescent COVID-19 samples. PBMCs, B-cell-depleted T cells, or T cells provided the cDNA or gDNA that made up the material.

V lost 4 bases, J lost 6 bases, and 6 bases stayed unmatched. The length of the CDR3 is 14 residues. The germline gives CDR1 LNHDA, CDR2 SQIVND (reference sequence). In the original analysis: Estimation of nucleated cell counts was performed using reference gene primer amplification. Method: immunoSEQ multiplex PCR; TCRdb's copy keeps in-frame clones and lacks some. V, J and clone size were drawn from that table, and D and trimming were deduced from the DNA. The top ten clones hold 4% to 5.5% of a sample with about 81,000 clones, around nine tenths of them seen once. This receptor was taken from an elderly woman with acute or convalescent COVID-19. Sequencing used peripheral blood. The chain recombines TRBV19 with TRBJ2-7, with 10 bases fitting TRBD2. CDR3 sequence (DNA): TGTGCCAGTAGTAAGTCTAGCGGGAGCCTCGAGCAGTACTTC. The encoded protein is CASSKSSGSLEQYF.